Below, one TCR beta chain is given with its context. This specimen belongs to a study of blood T cell repertoires in COVID-19. Looking at the study overall: COVID-19 samples, acute and convalescent, were from the United States, Italy and Spain. T cells, B-cell-depleted T cells, or PBMCs provided the cDNA or gDNA that served as material.

Authors' methods: Reference gene primer amplification gave nucleated cell count estimates. Some clones are missing from TCRdb's copy, which holds only in-frame ones; the method was immunoSEQ multiplex PCR. V and J calls plus clone size are reproduced from that table; the DNA served to infer D and trimming. Of roughly 33,000 clones detected, over 80% appear once; the ten largest clones hold over 9.5%. Trimming shortened V by 5 bases and J by 0 bases, and 13 bases separated the two germline ends. In germline, CDR1 is MNHEY, CDR2 SVGAGI. The CDR3 extends over 15 amino acids. The receptor's source is a man of 80 years or more with active COVID-19. The material sequenced was peripheral blood. The chain is built from TRBV6-5 and TRBJ1-1, with unresolved D. The CDR3 protein is CASSRKFRLNTEAFF. In nucleotides, the CDR3 is TGTGCCAGCAGTCGTAAATTCCGTTTGAACACTGAAGCTTTCTTT.